This TCR beta chain was profiled in a study of blood T cell repertoires in COVID-19. Repertoires were generated with immunoSEQ multiplex PCR, while TCRdb's copy carries only in-frame clones and drops some. The sample records a few hundred thousand clones, roughly 86% being singletons. The germline CDR1 and CDR2 sequences are MNHEY and SVGAGI. Trimming took 2 bases from V and 3 from J; bases not matched to a gene: 9. The CDR3 consists of 16 residues. This clonotype originated in a man aged 18 to 29 with active or convalescent COVID-19. The sample consisted of peripheral blood. This chain links TRBV6-5 with TRBJ2-7; 8 bases map to TRBD1. The CDR3 protein is CASSYRPSDRDYEQYF. DNA for the CDR3: TGTGCCAGCAGTTACCGCCCCTCGGACAGGGACTACGAGCAGTACTTC.